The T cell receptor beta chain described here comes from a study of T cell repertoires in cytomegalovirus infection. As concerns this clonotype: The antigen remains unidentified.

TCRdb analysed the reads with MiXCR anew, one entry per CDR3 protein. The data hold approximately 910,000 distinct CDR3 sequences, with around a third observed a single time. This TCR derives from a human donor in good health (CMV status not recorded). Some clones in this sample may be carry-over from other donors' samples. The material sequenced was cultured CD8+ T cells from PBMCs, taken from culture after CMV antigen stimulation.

The DNA of the CDR3 is TGTGCCAGCAGCGTAGATGATCTAGCGGGGGGGATCGATGAGCAGTTCTTC. Encoded protein: CASSVDDLAGGIDEQFF. This sequence joins TRBV9 and TRBJ2-1, with TRBD2 matching over 12 bases. CDR3 length: 17 amino acids. Germline CDR1 is SGDLS and CDR2 is YYNGEE. V trimming: 0 bases; J trimming: 8 bases; junction bases outside the gene matches: 9. The full variable domain, its missing parts supplied by reference TRBV9 and TRBJ2-1, is DSGVTQTPKHLITATGQRVTLRCSPRSGDLSVYWYQQSLDQGLQFLIQYYNGEERAKGNILERFSAQQFPDLHSELNLSSLELGDSALYFCASSVDDLAGGIDEQFFGPGTRLTVL.